This T cell receptor (beta chain) was sequenced for a study of control samples from healthy donors and cancer patients (dated by TCRdb to 2019 to 2021). V was cut back by 10 bases and J by 5 bases, leaving a gap of 14 bases between them. Reading the germline V gene gives CDR1 KGHSH and CDR2 LQKENI. The CDR3 covers 12 residues, taking in both the cysteine and the phenylalanine. CDR3 DNA is the only sequence kept; it has 36 bases, read in frame from the first base. On this clone itself: This receptor's antigen is unknown. No base quality values were provided; no much bigger clone lies one nucleotide off.

The method was the immunoSEQ multiplex PCR assay. TCRdb retrieved this table from immuneACCESS and kept in-frame rearrangements only. Not all clones are present; in checked studies, unresolved V genes account for under half, and no reason is known for the remainder. The sample has around 150,000 clones on record, about 90% of them singletons. Of the sample, around 13% is held by the ten largest clones. Sequencing was done on a sample of blood. The TCR sequence derives from a man aged 25-45 years in good health. The chain is made from TRBV18 and TRBJ1-1, with the D gene not clear enough to name. DNA sequence: TGTGCCACTAGCGGTGGGGAAACTGAAGCTTTCTTT. Its coded protein is CATSGGETEAFF.